This T cell receptor beta chain is from a study of blood T cell repertoires in COVID-19. Study-level information: T cells, B-cell-depleted T cells, or PBMCs supplied cDNA or gDNA.

This clone was counted only a few times. Source study methods: The authors estimated nucleated cell counts from reference gene primer amplification. Assay: immunoSEQ multiplex PCR; the TCRdb copy retains only in-frame clones and omits some. The D gene and trimming were derived from the DNA, and the V and J assignments and clone size from that table. The sample has roughly 92,000 clones, over 75% seen once. The CDR3 has 12 residues. Trimming at V came to 9 bases and at J to 5 bases, leaving 1 base not matched to a gene. Per germline, CDR1 MNHEY and CDR2 SVGAGI. Sequencing was carried out using peripheral blood. This sequence was found in a man in his fifties with acute or convalescent COVID-19. The rearrangement links TRBV6-5 to TRBJ1-6, with 7 bases lining up with TRBD1. CDR3 region: CASQGDNSPLHF. CDR3 sequence (DNA): TGTGCCAGTCAGGGGGATAATTCACCCCTCCACTTT.